This TCR beta chain stems from a study of cytomegalovirus exposure and HLA in healthy donors. V shed 4 bases, J shed 7 bases, and the junction held 9 bases outside the gene matches. Germline CDR1 is LNHDA and CDR2 is SQIVND (reference sequence). The CDR3 is 15 residues long. The PCR made use of 60 Vbeta and 13 Jbeta primers. Some clones are missing from TCRdb's copy, which holds only in-frame ones; the method was immunoSEQ multiplex PCR. Among more than 100,000 clones, 80% were seen once, and the ten largest hold 1%. What was sequenced was PBMCs. The clonotype comes from a man in his forties in good health and CMV-seronegative. The chain carries TRBV19 and TRBJ1-5; 8 bases fit TRBD1. DNA of the CDR3: TGTGCCAGTAGTACCACTGACAGGGGACGACAGCCCCAGCATTTT. Translating it yields CASSTTDRGRQPQHF.